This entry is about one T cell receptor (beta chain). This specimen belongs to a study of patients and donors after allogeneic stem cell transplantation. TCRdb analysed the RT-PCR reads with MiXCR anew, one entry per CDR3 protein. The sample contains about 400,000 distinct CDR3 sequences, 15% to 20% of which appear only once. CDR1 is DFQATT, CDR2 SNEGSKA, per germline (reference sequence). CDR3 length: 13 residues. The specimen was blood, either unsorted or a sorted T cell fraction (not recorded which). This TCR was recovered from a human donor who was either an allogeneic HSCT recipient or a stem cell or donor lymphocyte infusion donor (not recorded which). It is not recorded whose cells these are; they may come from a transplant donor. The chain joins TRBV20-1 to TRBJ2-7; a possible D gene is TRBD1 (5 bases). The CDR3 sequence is CRGQGTSTYEQYF. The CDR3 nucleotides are TGCAGGGGGCAGGGAACATCAACCTACGAGCAGTACTTC.